These T cell receptor beta chains were read from a single sample in a study of spatial heterogeneity in lung cancer. TCRdb reprocessed the 5' RACE reads with MiXCR, giving one entry per CDR3 protein. Among more than 850 distinct CDR3 sequences listed, about 42% were seen once. Sequenced material: lung tumor tissue, taken at surgery. All receptors derive from a female donor with early-stage non-small cell lung cancer. CDR3s include the opening cysteine and the closing phenylalanine or tryptophan. D genes are given only for firm matches. For some rows the clone size is stated as once, few or many, or as a class when expanded; others skip it.

TRBJ2-2 | TRBV7-9 | - | - | TGTGCCAGCAGCCAGCAGTCGGGGACTTCCACCGGGGAGCTGTTTTTT | CASSQQSGTSTGELFF
TRBJ2-1 | TRBV19 | - | - | TGTGCCAGTAGTATGTCAGGGTCCCTCGAGCAGTTCTTC | CASSMSGSLEQFF
TRBJ2-3 | TRBV12-5 | large | - | TGTGCTAGTGGTTTGGACAGAAGCACAGATACGCAGTATTTT | CASGLDRSTDTQYF
TRBJ1-1 | TRBV28 | large | - | TGTGCCAGCAGTTTTCTCTACACTGAAGCTTTCTTT | CASSFLYTEAFF
TRBJ2-2 | TRBV28 | once | - | TGTGCCAGCACCCTCCCAACCGGGGAGCTGTTTTTT | CASTLPTGELFF
TRBJ2-2 | TRBV14 | - | - | TGTGCCAGCAGCCAAGAAAGGGACGGGACCGGGGAGCTGTTTTTT | CASSQERDGTGELFF
TRBJ2-3 | TRBV11-2 | medium-sized | - | TGTGCCAGCAGCTTTCCGGGGGCCCTAACAGATACGCAGTATTTT | CASSFPGALTDTQYF
TRBJ2-3 | TRBV6-5 | few | TRBD2 | TGTGCCAGCACCCGTAAAATAGCGGGAGGGGTCCTAGGCACAGATACGCAGTATTTT | CASTRKIAGGVLGTDTQYF
TRBJ1-1 | TRBV14 | - | - | TGTGCCAGCAGCCTAACAGGGTTTGGCACTGAAGCTTTCTTT | CASSLTGFGTEAFF
TRBJ2-3 | TRBV20-1 | few | TRBD2 | TGCAGTGCTCGCGGGGGTCGATCTAGCACAGATACGCAGTATTTT | CSARGGRSSTDTQYF
TRBJ2-7 | TRBV20-1 | - | - | TGCAGTGCTAGCTATGAGCCCCCACTCTACGAGCAGTACTTC | CSASYEPPLYEQYF
TRBJ2-2 | TRBV7-3 | large | TRBD1 | TGTGCCAGCAGCCCTCCAGGGGGCGGCTCCGGGGAGCTGTTTTTT | CASSPPGGGSGELFF
TRBJ2-4 | TRBV7-2 | - | - | TGTGCCAGCAGCTACCCAGGGAACATTCAGTACTTC | CASSYPGNIQYF
TRBJ1-1 | TRBV4-3 | - | - | TGCGCCAGCAGCCCCGAGGCCCCCCACTACCCGAACACTGAAGCTTTCTTT | CASSPEAPHYPNTEAFF
TRBJ1-4 | TRBV7-2 | medium-sized | - | TGTGCCAGCAGCCTAGGGGAGGCTAATGAAAAACTGTTTTTT | CASSLGEANEKLFF